The present T cell receptor beta chain was sequenced within a study of cytomegalovirus exposure and HLA in healthy donors. Germline V CDR1 and CDR2: KGHSH, LQKENI. This CDR3 has 17 residues. Trimming stripped 2 bases from V and 2 bases from J, with 18 bases between. The PCR was carried out with 60 Vbeta primers and 13 Jbeta primers. Sequencing used immunoSEQ multiplex PCR; TCRdb keeps in-frame clones, though not all of them. The sample carries 150,000 to 200,000 clones, around 75% recorded once. V and J are TRBV18 and TRBJ1-2, with D perhaps matching TRBD1 (6 bases). This sequence was found in a male donor in good health and CMV-seronegative. The sample taken for sequencing was PBMCs. The CDR3 bases are TGTGCCAGCTCACCAAATGAGGTGGCAGGGACAAACTATGGCTACACCTTC. As protein: CASSPNEVAGTNYGYTF.